These T cell receptor beta chains were read from a single sample in a study of blood T cell repertoires in COVID-19. Produced via immunoSEQ multiplex PCR; TCRdb's table is partial and in-frame only. Of hundreds of thousands of clones in the sample, 80% to 90% were seen once. Material: peripheral blood. These receptors were obtained from a woman between 65 and 79 years old with COVID-19, enrolled during active disease. CDR3s include the opening cysteine and the closing phenylalanine or tryptophan. The order of the fields is CDR3 protein, CDR3 DNA, D gene, V gene, J gene, clone size. D genes are given only for firm matches. Expanded clones are given a class, and other clones once, few, many or no size at all.

CDR3: CASSQNQGNTEAFF
DNA: TGTGCCAGCAGCCAGAATCAGGGAAACACTGAAGCTTTCTTT
D: NA
V: TRBV3-1/TRBV3-2
J: TRBJ1-1
size: NA

CDR3: CASSTGGRDTGELFF
DNA: TGTGCCAGCAGCACGGGGGGGCGGGACACCGGGGAGCTGTTTTTT
D: TRBD2
V: TRBV5-8
J: TRBJ2-2
size: NA

CDR3: CASSIHPSSYNEQFF
DNA: TGTGCCAGCAGCATTCATCCGAGCTCCTACAATGAGCAGTTCTTC
D: NA
V: TRBV7-2
J: TRBJ2-1
size: NA

CDR3: CAWTSSGREKLFF
DNA: TGTGCCTGGACTTCTTCTGGGAGGGAAAAACTGTTTTTT
D: NA
V: TRBV30
J: TRBJ1-4
size: NA

CDR3: CATLGPGGNEQFF
DNA: TGTGCCACCCTCGGCCCGGGGGGTAATGAGCAGTTCTTC
D: TRBD2
V: TRBV7-3
J: TRBJ2-1
size: few

CDR3: CASRTRETQYF
DNA: TGTGCCAGCAGGACCAGGGAGACCCAGTACTTC
D: NA
V: TRBV6-6
J: TRBJ2-5
size: NA

CDR3: CSTQRGQETQYF
DNA: TGCAGCACCCAGCGGGGACAAGAGACCCAGTACTTC
D: TRBD2
V: TRBV29-1
J: TRBJ2-5
size: NA

CDR3: CAWSFGNGELFF
DNA: TGTGCCTGGAGTTTCGGGAACGGGGAGCTGTTTTTT
D: NA
V: TRBV30
J: TRBJ2-2
size: NA

CDR3: CASGSAVSDTEAFF
DNA: TGTGCTAGTGGTTCGGCGGTCAGCGACACTGAAGCTTTCTTT
D: NA
V: TRBV12-5
J: TRBJ1-1
size: NA

CDR3: CASSFRLAGVQETQYF
DNA: TGTGCCAGCAGCTTCCGACTAGCGGGGGTACAAGAGACCCAGTACTTC
D: TRBD2
V: TRBV13
J: TRBJ2-5
size: NA

CDR3: CSVETPGQGGHTEAFF
DNA: TGCAGCGTTGAAACCCCGGGACAGGGAGGGCACACTGAAGCTTTCTTT
D: TRBD1
V: TRBV29-1
J: TRBJ1-1
size: few

CDR3: CASSQSPGGSTDTQYF
DNA: TGCGCCAGCAGCCAAAGTCCAGGGGGGAGCACAGATACGCAGTATTTT
D: NA
V: TRBV4-1
J: TRBJ2-3
size: NA

CDR3: CASSLLSTDTQYF
DNA: TGTGCCAGCAGCTTACTTAGCACAGATACGCAGTATTTT
D: NA
V: TRBV13
J: TRBJ2-3
size: NA

CDR3: CASGFSGGHGYTF
DNA: TGTGCTAGTGGTTTTTCCGGAGGTCATGGCTACACCTTC
D: NA
V: TRBV12-5
J: TRBJ1-2
size: once

CDR3: CASSFQFAGAFKNIQYF
DNA: TGTGCCAGCAGCTTTCAGTTCGCGGGGGCCTTCAAAAACATTCAGTACTTC
D: NA
V: TRBV5-6
J: TRBJ2-4
size: NA

CDR3: CASSSLKGGDEKLFF
DNA: TGTGCCAGCAGTTCATTAAAGGGAGGGGATGAAAAACTGTTTTTT
D: NA
V: TRBV27
J: TRBJ1-4
size: few

CDR3: CASSLTREQPQHF
DNA: TGTGCCAGCAGTTTAACCCGGGAGCAGCCCCAGCATTTT
D: NA
V: TRBV12-3/TRBV12-4
J: TRBJ1-5
size: NA

CDR3: CAGSTGGNNEQFF
DNA: TGTGCCGGCTCGACAGGGGGAAACAATGAGCAGTTCTTC
D: TRBD1
V: TRBV12-3/TRBV12-4
J: TRBJ2-1
size: NA

CDR3: CASSETGSNTEAFF
DNA: TGCGCCAGCAGTGAGACGGGGTCGAACACTGAAGCTTTCTTT
D: NA
V: TRBV10-1
J: TRBJ1-1
size: NA

CDR3: CSVKPFGGLPYEQYF
DNA: TGCAGCGTTAAGCCCTTTGGGGGACTTCCCTACGAGCAGTACTTC
D: NA
V: TRBV29-1
J: TRBJ2-7
size: NA

CDR3: CASSDRDGELFF
DNA: TGTGCCAGCAGCGACAGGGACGGGGAGCTGTTTTTT
D: TRBD1
V: TRBV2
J: TRBJ2-2
size: NA

CDR3: CASSIAGQETQYF
DNA: TGTGCCAGCAGCATAGCGGGACAAGAGACCCAGTACTTC
D: TRBD2
V: TRBV5-4
J: TRBJ2-5
size: NA